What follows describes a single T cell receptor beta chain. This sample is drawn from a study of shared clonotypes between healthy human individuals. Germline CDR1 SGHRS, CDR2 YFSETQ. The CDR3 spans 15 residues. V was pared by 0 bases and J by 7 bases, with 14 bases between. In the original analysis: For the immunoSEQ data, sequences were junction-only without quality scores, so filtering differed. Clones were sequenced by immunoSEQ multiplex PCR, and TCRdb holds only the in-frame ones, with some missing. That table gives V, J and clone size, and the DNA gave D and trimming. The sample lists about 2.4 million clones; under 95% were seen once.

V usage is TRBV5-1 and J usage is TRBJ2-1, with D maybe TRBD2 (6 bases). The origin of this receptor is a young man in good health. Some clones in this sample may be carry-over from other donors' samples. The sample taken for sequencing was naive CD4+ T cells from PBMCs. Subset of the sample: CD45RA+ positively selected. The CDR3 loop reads CASSLEAGSPNEQFF. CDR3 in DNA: TGCGCCAGCAGCTTGGAAGCGGGCAGCCCTAATGAGCAGTTCTTC.